This T cell receptor beta chain was recorded in a study of spatial heterogeneity in lung cancer. Time point noted: sample taken at primary tumor resection. Tumor, nontumor lung or frozen PBMC supplied whole RNA that was sequenced unsorted. A total of 72 untreated early-stage non-small cell lung cancer patients served as donors. MiXCR was run by TCRdb on the 5' RACE reads, yielding one entry per CDR3 protein. This sample has 25,000 or so distinct CDR3 sequences, with roughly 12% found just once. Germline CDR1 and CDR2: MDHEN and SYDVKM. The V gene lost 5 bases and the J gene lost 4 bases, with 5 bases spanning the gap. The CDR3 has 12 residues.

The chain is built from TRBV28 and TRBJ2-2, with D unclear. The origin of this receptor is a female donor with early-stage non-small cell lung cancer. The starting material was PBMCs, obtained at surgery. The CDR3 loop reads CASSPITGELFF. In DNA form, the CDR3 reads TGTGCCAGCAGTCCGATCACCGGGGAGCTGTTTTTT.